This T cell receptor (beta chain) was found in a study of blood T cells in healthy people across ages. This clonotype occurred a few times. Its antigen is not known. Germline assignment: CDR1 SGHRS and CDR2 YFSETQ. CDR3 size: 19 residues. Trimming cost V 3 bases and J 0 bases; bases outside gene matches: 14. Each individual donor underwent a draw of ten milliliters of peripheral blood. Per-sample yields of isolated PBMCs were at least 6 million. PCR was performed a second time for roughly 7 to 12 cycles using a sample-barcoded 5' primer and a J-beta primer mix. The template-switch adaptor, which had 12 random nucleotides, put a tag on each cDNA molecule. Via MiXCR, TCRdb re-called the 5' RACE reads, giving one row per CDR3 protein. The sample has over a million distinct CDR3 sequences; under 55% are singletons. Study-wide results and limits: Whereas aged donors had fewer naive CD4+ cells, long-lived donors had more of them and higher diversity.

Sequencing was carried out using blood. V usage is TRBV5-1 and J usage is TRBJ2-1; TRBD2 agrees at 8 bases. The source of this sequence is a woman aged 18-35 years in good health. CDR3 nucleotides: TGCGCCAGCAGCTCGGAGGGTAGCGGGGCCTCGAGCTCCTACAATGAGCAGTTCTTC. Encoded protein: CASSSEGSGASSSYNEQFF.